A selection of T cell receptor beta chains follows, all from one sample in a study of Ad26.COV2.S vaccination and SARS-CoV-2 variants. Profiling relied on immunoSEQ multiplex PCR, and the TCRdb table lists in-frame clones only, not all of them. The table lists approximately 460,000 clones, about nine tenths of them singletons. Here the sequenced sample was peripheral blood, taken in a trial of Ad26.COV2.S vaccine versus placebo. These TCRs come from a person aged 18-65 years who received the Ad26.COV2.S COVID-19 vaccine or a placebo. Each CDR3 is given with its conserved first and last residue. A D gene is named only where the DNA matches it firmly. Where a row states a size, it is once, few, many or the class of an expanded clone; other rows omit it.

V	size	J	D	CDR3	DNA
TRBV29-1	-	TRBJ2-5	TRBD1	CSVEGRQGSGETQYF	TGCAGCGTCGAAGGGAGACAGGGGTCGGGCGAGACCCAGTACTTC
TRBV7-8	-	TRBJ1-5	TRBD1	CASSRDSNQPQHF	TGTGCCAGCAGCCGGGACAGTAATCAGCCCCAGCATTTT
TRBV5-1	-	TRBJ2-7	-	CASSLDRGTYEQYF	TGCGCCAGCAGCTTGGATCGGGGGACCTACGAGCAGTACTTC
TRBV19	-	TRBJ1-3	-	CASSIITASGNTIYF	TGTGCCAGTAGTATAATTACAGCCTCTGGAAACACCATATATTTT
TRBV9	-	TRBJ2-6	-	CASSFGRNSGANVLTF	TGTGCCAGCAGCTTCGGACGGAACTCTGGGGCCAACGTCCTGACTTTC
TRBV3-1/TRBV3-2	-	TRBJ2-4	TRBD2	CASSQEGTINIQYF	TGTGCCAGCAGCCAAGAAGGGACTATAAACATTCAGTACTTC
TRBV5-4	-	TRBJ1-3	-	CASSKASRVSGNTIYF	TGTGCCAGCAGCAAAGCGTCCAGGGTTTCTGGAAACACCATATATTTT
TRBV9	-	TRBJ2-7	TRBD2	CASSVASGMGEQYF	TGTGCCAGCAGCGTTGCTAGCGGGATGGGGGAGCAGTACTTC
TRBV6-1	-	TRBJ1-6	-	CASSEARFRSPLHF	TGTGCCAGCAGTGAAGCCCGGTTCCGTTCACCCCTCCACTTT
TRBV5-4	-	TRBJ1-2	-	CASSLEAHGYTF	TGTGCCAGCAGCTTGGAGGCACATGGCTACACCTTC
TRBV19	-	TRBJ1-2	TRBD1	CASSLDRGRYGYTF	TGTGCCAGTAGTCTCGACAGGGGCCGGTATGGCTACACCTTC
TRBV10-3	-	TRBJ1-5	-	CAISEGAGAQPQHF	TGTGCCATCAGTGAGGGGGCAGGGGCTCAGCCCCAGCATTTT
TRBV6-5	-	TRBJ2-1	-	CATRFRDGAYNEQFF	TGTGCCACTCGATTCCGGGACGGTGCCTACAATGAGCAGTTCTTC
TRBV30	-	TRBJ1-5	-	CAWSWGGNQPQHF	TGTGCCTGGAGTTGGGGTGGCAATCAGCCCCAGCATTTT
TRBV7-9	-	TRBJ2-7	TRBD1	CASSLVSGGSYEQYF	TGTGCCAGCAGCTTAGTTTCAGGGGGATCGTACGAGCAGTACTTC
TRBV7-9	-	TRBJ2-7	-	CASSLGAGGQGYEQYF	TGTGCCAGCAGCTTAGGGGCTGGGGGGCAGGGCTACGAGCAGTACTTC
TRBV4-1	-	TRBJ2-3	TRBD2	CASSQLGLSTDTQYF	TGCGCCAGCAGCCAATTGGGACTAAGCACAGATACGCAGTATTTT
TRBV3-1/TRBV3-2	few	TRBJ2-5	-	CASSRDKQETQYF	TGTGCCAGCAGCCGGGACAAGCAAGAGACCCAGTACTTC
TRBV6-5	-	TRBJ1-5	TRBD1	CASGQVNQPQHF	TGTGCCAGCGGACAGGTTAATCAGCCCCAGCATTTT
TRBV6-2/TRBV6-3	-	TRBJ1-5	-	CASSYSAHRVERNQPQHF	TGTGCCAGCAGTTACTCGGCCCACAGGGTAGAACGCAATCAGCCCCAGCATTTT
TRBV28	-	TRBJ2-1	TRBD2	CASSLTSGSSGEQFF	TGTGCCAGCAGTTTAACTAGCGGGAGTTCTGGTGAGCAGTTCTTC
TRBV5-4	once	TRBJ2-1	-	CASSGAGTLSYNEQFF	TGTGCCAGCAGCGGGGCCGGGACCCTCTCCTACAATGAGCAGTTCTTC
TRBV7-2	-	TRBJ2-3	TRBD2	CASSFTVFGLAGGDTQYF	TGTGCCAGCAGCTTTACGGTTTTTGGACTAGCGGGGGGAGATACGCAGTATTTT
TRBV29-1	-	TRBJ2-4	-	CSANHLAKNIQYF	TGCAGCGCGAACCACCTAGCCAAAAACATTCAGTACTTC
TRBV29-1	-	TRBJ2-5	TRBD2	CSVARTSGRETQYF	TGCAGCGTGGCCAGGACTAGCGGAAGGGAGACCCAGTACTTC
TRBV5-8	-	TRBJ1-1	-	CASRTLPMENTEAFF	TGTGCCAGCAGGACATTACCAATGGAGAACACTGAAGCTTTCTTT
TRBV18	-	TRBJ2-5	TRBD1	CASSQGQAPQETQYF	TGTGCCAGCTCCCAGGGACAGGCGCCGCAAGAGACCCAGTACTTC
TRBV3-1/TRBV3-2	-	TRBJ1-1	-	CASSRVDTEAFF	TGTGCCAGCAGCCGAGTCGACACTGAAGCTTTCTTT
TRBV7-6	-	TRBJ2-7	TRBD1	CASSIGTGPYEQYF	TGTGCCAGCAGCATTGGGACAGGGCCCTACGAGCAGTACTTC
TRBV6-5	-	TRBJ1-4	-	CASSLLTDDEKLFF	TGTGCCAGCAGTCTTTTGACAGACGATGAAAAACTGTTTTTT
TRBV10-3	-	TRBJ2-2	TRBD2	CAIRGGVAAGELFF	TGTGCCATCCGGGGAGGGGTAGCCGCCGGGGAGCTGTTTTTT
TRBV4-1	-	TRBJ2-2	-	CASSPGSGELFF	TGCGCCAGCAGCCCCGGGTCGGGGGAGCTGTTTTTT
TRBV28	-	TRBJ2-3	TRBD1	CASSVPGQSTDTQYF	TGTGCCAGCAGTGTCCCGGGACAGAGCACAGATACGCAGTATTTT
TRBV12-3/TRBV12-4	-	TRBJ2-3	-	CASSVRLTDTQYF	TGTGCCAGCAGCGTCCGGTTAACAGATACGCAGTATTTT
TRBV6-6	few	TRBJ2-7	-	CASRRQVSYEQYF	TGTGCCAGCAGGAGACAGGTTTCCTACGAGCAGTACTTC
TRBV6-1	-	TRBJ1-2	-	CASSGRLRDNYYGYTF	TGTGCCAGCAGTGGTCGGTTAAGGGACAACTATTATGGCTACACCTTC
TRBV7-9	once	TRBJ1-1	TRBD1	CASTLGMGQGGTAFF	TGTGCCAGCACCTTGGGGATGGGACAGGGGGGAACAGCTTTCTTT
TRBV7-8	-	TRBJ1-5	-	CASSFLEMSQPQHF	TGTGCCAGCAGCTTTCTAGAGATGAGCCAGCCCCAGCATTTT
TRBV11-3	once	TRBJ2-1	-	CASSGRVGSNEQFF	TGTGCCAGCAGTGGCAGGGTTGGTTCAAATGAGCAGTTCTTC
TRBV3-1/TRBV3-2	-	TRBJ1-1	-	CASSPMGAGNTEAFF	TGTGCCAGCAGCCCTATGGGGGCCGGAAACACTGAAGCTTTCTTT
TRBV4-3	-	TRBJ2-3	-	CASSQGGVSTDTQYF	TGCGCCAGCAGCCAAGGCGGGGTTAGCACAGATACGCAGTATTTT
TRBV6-5	-	TRBJ1-2	-	CASSYSAGANYGYTF	TGTGCCAGCAGTTACTCGGCAGGGGCTAACTATGGCTACACCTTC
TRBV29-1	-	TRBJ2-7	-	CSVPGQEGLHEQYF	TGCAGCGTCCCCGGACAAGAAGGTCTCCACGAGCAGTACTTC
TRBV29-1	-	TRBJ1-1	-	CSVEVDGLGRGEAFF	TGCAGCGTAGAAGTAGACGGATTAGGAAGGGGTGAAGCTTTCTTT
TRBV19	-	TRBJ1-2	-	CASSIVGSYGYTF	TGTGCCAGTAGTATCGTGGGGTCCTATGGCTACACCTTC